The 32 T cell receptor beta chains below come from one sample, sequenced in a study of vaccination effects on CD4 cells after COVID-19 (dated by TCRdb to between 2021 and 2024). Their target antigens are unknown. The method was the immunoSEQ multiplex PCR assay. TCRdb's version of the immuneACCESS table is confined to in-frame rearrangements and falls short of the full clone set. An unresolved V gene accounts for under half of the shortfall where checked; the remainder is of unknown origin. The sample data list fewer than 30,000 clones, and 83% of these were observed just once. The ten largest make up over 1.1% of the sample. To identify antigen-specific CD4+ T cell clonotypes by their expansion, the ViraFEST assay first stimulated PBMC with viral peptide pools and then applied TCR sequencing. After roughly 11 days of culture, CD4+ T cells were isolated with the EasySep CD4+ T cell isolation kit. Each participant got two doses of an mRNA SARS-CoV-2 vaccine, either BNT162b2 or mRNA-1273.

The material sequenced was CD4+ T cells from PBMCs cultured with HCoV-NL63 spike peptides, taken after COVID-19 vaccination. Sample cell subset or site, as interpreted from the label and publication: HCoV-NL63 spike overlapping peptide pool stimulation. The receptors were sampled from a human donor who received a COVID-19 vaccine. Some clones in this sample may be carry-over from other donors' samples.

The chain is built from TRBV18 and TRBJ1-3; no clear D gene. V was cut by 6 bases and J by 0 bases, with 15 bases left in between. The CDR3 is 16 residues long. CDR1 is KGHSH and CDR2 is LQKENI in the germline V gene. CDR3: CASSLKTGFSGNTIYF. CDR3 nucleotide sequence: TGTGCCAGCTCCCTGAAAACGGGGTTCTCTGGAAACACCATATATTTT.

The chain employs TRBV5-8 and TRBJ2-3; 7 nucleotides line up with TRBD2. Germline CDR1 SGHTS, CDR2 YDEGEE. The CDR3 is 16 residues long. Trimming cost V 7 bases and J 3 bases; bases outside gene matches: 14. The CDR3 bases are TGTGCCAGCCCATTCCTCGGACTAGAATGGACAGATACGCAGTATTTT. It codes for CASPFLGLEWTDTQYF.

The rearrangement joins TRBV18 to TRBJ2-5, with 14 positions matching TRBD2. This CDR3 spans 16 amino acids. From germline, CDR1 is KGHSH and CDR2 LQKENI. The V and J ends lost 3 bases and 4 bases, in that order; junction bases with no gene match: 4. The DNA of the CDR3 is TGTGCCAGCTCACCGCTAGGGACTAGCGGGGGAGAGACCCAGTACTTC. It yields the protein CASSPLGTSGGETQYF.

This chain links TRBV11-3 with TRBJ2-3, with 8 bases fitting TRBD2. Per the germline V gene, CDR1 is SGHNT and CDR2 is YENEEA. The CDR3 sequence is 14 residues long. Trimming at V came to 5 bases and at J to 0 bases, leaving 1 base not matched to a gene. The CDR3 DNA follows: TGTGCCAGCAGCCGGGGGGGTAGCACAGATACGCAGTATTTT. Translating gives CASSRGGSTDTQYF.

The chain is built from TRBV6-5 and TRBJ1-1, with D perhaps TRBD1 (6 bases). The germline V gene has CDR1 MNHEY and CDR2 SVGAGI. The V end was cut by 6 bases, the J end by 1 base, with 12 bases between. CDR3 length: 14 residues. The CDR3 loop reads CASRSGTPNTEAFF. The CDR3 DNA follows: TGTGCCAGCAGATCCGGGACACCGAACACTGAAGCTTTCTTT.

This clone was counted only a few times. The chain employs TRBV3-1 (or the pseudogene TRBV3-2) and TRBJ1-6; D is undetermined. There are 15 residues in the CDR3. V was cut by 1 base and J by 8 bases, with 12 bases left in between. In germline, CDR1 is LGHDT, CDR2 YNNKEL (reference sequence). The CDR3 DNA sequence: TGTGCCAGCAGCCAAGGAGCCGGATGGGATTCACCCCTCCACTTT. This codes for CASSQGAGWDSPLHF.

V and J are TRBV7-9 and TRBJ1-5; TRBD1 matches at 7 bases. The CDR3 extends over 15 amino acids. Germline CDR1 reads SEHNR; CDR2 reads FQNEAQ (reference sequence). The junction had 15 bases not matched to a gene; V was cut back by 7 bases and J by 9 bases. The CDR3 DNA reads as TGTGCCAGCAATCTAGGGTCCCAGGGGGATGGGCCCCAGCATTTT. This gives the protein CASNLGSQGDGPQHF.

The genes are TRBV5-1 and TRBJ2-1; a possible D gene is TRBD1 (5 bases). V was clipped by 6 bases and J by 4 bases, with 14 bases between them. Germline V lookup: CDR1 SGHRS, CDR2 YFSETQ. The CDR3 contains 14 residues. CDR3: CASTVDSTYNEQFF. The CDR3 DNA reads TGCGCCAGCACCGTCGACAGTACTTACAATGAGCAGTTCTTC.

The chain couples TRBV4-3 to TRBJ1-2; D may be TRBD1 (6 bases). The CDR3 contains 15 residues. Between the trimmed V and J ends, which lost 0 bases and 4 bases, there was a span of 12 bases. Germline loops: CDR1 LGHNA, CDR2 YSLEER. The CDR3 is CASSQDVQGGYGYTF. The CDR3 DNA is TGCGCCAGCAGCCAAGACGTACAGGGAGGCTATGGCTACACCTTC.

The chain's CDR3 is CASSQTRDRLHYF. CDR3 bases: TGTGCCAGCAGCCAAACTAGGGACAGGCTTCATTATTTT. This chain connects TRBV14 to TRBJ2-3; 8 nucleotides line up with TRBD1. The CDR3 runs to 13 residues. J gave up 15 bases and V 2 bases, and 10 bases lay outside the gene matches. The germline gives CDR1 SGHDN, CDR2 FVKESK.

The chain is built from TRBV24-1 and TRBJ2-5; D is perhaps TRBD2 (5 bases). The CDR3 covers 15 residues. Germline lookup yields CDR1 KGHDR and CDR2 SFDVKD. V gave up 2 bases and J gave up 0 bases, with 9 bases separating them. Written as DNA, the CDR3 is TGTGCCACCAGTGATTCGCGAGGGTACCAAGAGACCCAGTACTTC. It encodes CATSDSRGYQETQYF.

The V and J genes are TRBV19 and TRBJ2-1; 7 bases fit TRBD2. The length of the CDR3 is 15 residues. Germline V lookup: CDR1 LNHDA, CDR2 SQIVND (reference sequence). The trim removed 6 bases at V and 0 bases at J, leaving 5 bases unmatched. CDR3 DNA: TGTGCCAGTAGGTACGGCGGGGGCTCCTACAATGAGCAGTTCTTC. It specifies CASRYGGGSYNEQFF.

This rearrangement joins TRBV19 to TRBJ1-5, with D possibly being TRBD1 (6 bases). This CDR3 is built from 15 residues. The V end was cut by 6 bases, the J end by 0 bases, with 12 bases between. In germline, CDR1 is LNHDA, CDR2 SQIVND (reference sequence). CDR3 sequence: CASSWGRNSNQPQHF. The CDR3 DNA is TGTGCCAGTAGCTGGGGGCGGAATAGCAATCAGCCCCAGCATTTT.

This clone was picked up a small number of times. The chain couples TRBV9 to TRBJ2-1, with 7 positions matching TRBD1. V shed 0 bases, J shed 13 bases, and the junction held 7 bases outside the gene matches. This CDR3 region has 13 residues. Germline lookup yields CDR1 SGDLS and CDR2 YYNGEE. This chain's CDR3 is CASSVEGASQQFF. The CDR3 nucleotides read TGTGCCAGCAGCGTAGAGGGGGCCAGTCAACAGTTCTTC.

This chain uses TRBV15 with TRBJ1-3; D gene ambiguous. The CDR3 is made up of 16 amino acids. Trimming took 3 bases from V and 4 from J, leaving 16 bases between them. Per germline, CDR1 LNHNV and CDR2 YYDKDF (reference sequence). CDR3 nucleotide sequence: TGTGCCACCAGCAGGGGCGGGGATCCGGTCGGAAACACCATATATTTT. Translated: CATSRGGDPVGNTIYF.

The gene calls are TRBV7-8 and TRBJ1-2; no reliable D call. Germline CDR1 and CDR2: SGHVS and FQNEAQ. The CDR3 is 12 residues long. The V gene lost 3 bases and the J gene lost 4 bases, with 6 bases spanning the gap. The CDR3 DNA sequence: TGTGCCAGCAGCTTCGACGCCTATGGCTACACCTTC. Amino acids: CASSFDAYGYTF.

The chain joins TRBV5-1 to TRBJ2-3; D is undetermined. There are 13 residues in the CDR3. Between the trimmed V and J ends, which lost 5 bases and 2 bases, there was a span of 9 bases. Germline V gene lookup returns CDR1 SGHRS and CDR2 YFSETQ. The CDR3 spells CASRLPNTDTQYF. CDR3 nucleotide sequence: TGCGCCAGCAGACTTCCAAACACAGATACGCAGTATTTT.

This clone was detected only a few times. This chain connects TRBV6-5 to TRBJ1-6, with a tentative D call TRBD1 (5 bases). Trimming stripped 7 bases from V and 7 bases from J, with 11 bases between. Germline V gene sequence: CDR1 MNHEY, CDR2 SVGAGI. This CDR3 spans 13 amino acids. The CDR3 DNA follows: TGTGCCAGCAAGTGGACAAGGAATTCACCCCTCCACTTT. This gives the protein CASKWTRNSPLHF.

The count of this clone is one. The chain carries TRBV7-8 and TRBJ2-3; D unclear. Between the trimmed V and J ends, which lost 2 bases and 2 bases, there was a span of 26 bases. The germline V gene has CDR1 SGHVS and CDR2 FQNEAQ. This CDR3 is 20 amino acids long. This CDR3 is CASSLWAVKLGRYYTDTQYF. CDR3 nucleotide sequence: TGTGCCAGCAGCTTATGGGCGGTAAAATTGGGCCGATACTACACAGATACGCAGTATTTT.

V usage is TRBV30 and J usage is TRBJ1-1, with D tentatively TRBD1 (5 bases). Trimming shortened V by 7 bases and J by 4 bases, and 13 bases separated the two germline ends. Germline loops: CDR1 GTSNPN, CDR2 SVGIG (reference sequence). This CDR3 is 12 amino acids long. CDR3 bases: TGTGCCTCGGCCCAGGGTCGCACTGAAGCTTTCTTT. It codes for CASAQGRTEAFF.

V usage is TRBV6-5 and J usage is TRBJ2-5, with 8 bases identical to TRBD2. There are 14 residues in the CDR3. Germline CDR1 is MNHEY and CDR2 is SVGAGI. With 6 bases clipped from V and 1 base from J, the junction kept 4 bases outside the gene matches. The DNA of the CDR3 is TGTGCCAGCAGACTTACTAGCGGCCAAGAGACCCAGTACTTC. Translating it yields CASRLTSGQETQYF.

The genes are TRBV7-9 and TRBJ1-5; D not resolved. This CDR3 contains 18 residues. The V end lost 5 bases, the J end lost 3 bases, and 23 bases lay between the germline ends. Per the germline V gene, CDR1 is SEHNR and CDR2 is FQNEAQ (reference sequence). The CDR3 reads CASSPYGEDFWDNQPQHF. DNA for the CDR3: TGTGCCAGCAGCCCCTACGGGGAGGACTTTTGGGACAATCAGCCCCAGCATTTT. The full variable domain, completed using reference TRBV7-9 and TRBJ1-5, is DTGVSQNPRHKITKRGQNVTFRCDPISEHNRLYWYRQTLGQGPEFLTYFQNEAQLEKSRLLSDRFSAERPKGSFSTLEIQRTEQGDSAMYLCASSPYGEDFWDNQPQHFGDGTRLSIL.

This chain links TRBV5-4 with TRBJ2-5, with a weak D call TRBD1 (6 bases). CDR3 size: 14 residues. Trimming removed 6 bases from V and 1 base from J, with 13 bases in between. From germline, CDR1 is SGHNT and CDR2 YYREEE (reference sequence). CDR3 loop: CASTIGQIQETQYF. The CDR3 DNA follows: TGTGCCAGCACAATTGGACAGATCCAAGAGACCCAGTACTTC. The full variable domain, its missing parts supplied by reference TRBV5-4 and TRBJ2-5, is ETGVTQSPTHLIKTRGQQVTLRCSSQSGHNTVSWYQQALGQGPQFIFQYYREEENGRGNFPPRFSGLQFPNYSSELNVNALELDDSALYLCASTIGQIQETQYFGPGTRLLVL.

This clone was detected only once. This sequence joins TRBV12-3 or TRBV12-4 and TRBJ1-2, with a tentative D call TRBD1 (5 bases). Trimming took off 6 bases at V and 2 bases at J, with 10 bases between the two ends. The CDR3 loop spans 13 amino acids. CDR3 sequence reads: CASSTGDNYGYTF. CDR3 DNA sequence: TGTGCCAGCAGCACGGGGGACAACTATGGCTACACCTTC.

The table lists this clone with a count of one. This sequence joins TRBV5-1 and TRBJ2-7; D is undetermined. V lost 2 bases, J lost 7 bases, and 13 bases lay in between. Germline CDR1 and CDR2: SGHRS and YFSETQ. This CDR3 is 13 amino acids long. CDR3 bases: TGCGCCAGCAGCTTTTGCTACAATCGTGAGCAGTACGTC. The encoded protein is CASSFCYNREQYV.

This sequence joins TRBV24-1 and TRBJ2-2; tentative D call: TRBD2 (5 bases). Germline CDR1 KGHDR, CDR2 SFDVKD. Trimming cost V 4 bases and J 8 bases, with 10 bases left between them. The CDR3 sequence is 13 residues long. CDR3 in amino acids: CATSERPGGELFF. Written as DNA, the CDR3 is TGTGCCACCAGTGAACGACCGGGGGGGGAGCTGTTTTTT.

This rearrangement joins TRBV2 to TRBJ1-5; D gene ambiguous. V lost 6 bases to trimming and J lost 1 base, with 10 bases between them. The CDR3 covers 14 residues. Germline assignment: CDR1 SNHLY and CDR2 FYNNEI. CDR3 in DNA: TGTGCCAGCAGAGATGGTGGGAGCAATCAGCCCCAGCATTTT. Translating it yields CASRDGGSNQPQHF. Full variable domain (rest looked up from reference TRBV2 and TRBJ1-5): EPEVTQTPSHQVTQMGQEVILRCVPISNHLYFYWYRQILGQKVEFLVSFYNNEISEKSEIFDDQFSVERPDGSNFTLKIRSTKLEDSAMYFCASRDGGSNQPQHFGDGTRLSIL.

The chain uses TRBV18 and TRBJ2-5, with 11 bases that match TRBD2. V lost 2 bases, J lost 4 bases, and 12 bases stayed unmatched. In germline, CDR1 is KGHSH, CDR2 LQKENI. This CDR3 region has 18 residues. CDR3 region: CASSPIPRTSGRLETQYF. The CDR3 DNA reads TGTGCCAGCTCACCAATTCCTCGGACTAGCGGGCGCTTAGAGACCCAGTACTTC.

The chain uses TRBV6-6 and TRBJ1-1, with no clear D. The CDR3 has 14 residues. Germline V gives CDR1 MNHNY, CDR2 SVGAGI (reference sequence). V shed 0 bases and J shed 2 bases, with 7 bases lying between them. This CDR3 is CASSYSRINTEAFF. In DNA form, the CDR3 reads TGTGCCAGCAGTTACTCGCGGATTAACACTGAAGCTTTCTTT.

This clone was counted between two and nine times. CDR3 sequence (DNA): TGTGCCAGTACGCAGGACAGGGATTACTACACCTTC. Protein product: CASTQDRDYYTF. This chain joins TRBV19 and TRBJ1-2; 8 bases are shared with TRBD1. The CDR3 is 12 residues long. CDR1 is LNHDA, CDR2 SQIVND, per germline (reference sequence). V trimming: 7 bases; J trimming: 10 bases; junction bases outside the gene matches: 8.

The rearrangement uses TRBV2 and TRBJ2-5, with 12 positions matching TRBD1. J gave up 4 bases and V 9 bases, and 6 bases lay outside the gene matches. The CDR3 is 14 amino acids. In germline, CDR1 is SNHLY, CDR2 FYNNEI. For the CDR3, the DNA is TGTGCCAGAGGGGGGACAGGGGGCGCAGAGACCCAGTACTTC. The encoded protein is CARGGTGGAETQYF. Full variable domain (outside the CDR3, taken from reference TRBV2 and TRBJ2-5): EPEVTQTPSHQVTQMGQEVILRCVPISNHLYFYWYRQILGQKVEFLVSFYNNEISEKSEIFDDQFSVERPDGSNFTLKIRSTKLEDSAMYFCARGGTGGAETQYFGPGTRLLVL.

This clone showed up just a few times. This chain joins TRBV18 and TRBJ1-2; D is uncertain. CDR3 length equals 16 residues. CDR1 is KGHSH, CDR2 LQKENI, per germline. The V gene lost 2 bases and the J gene lost 5 bases, with 18 bases spanning the gap. This CDR3 is CASSPRAANLTYGYTF. The CDR3 region has the DNA TGTGCCAGCTCACCAAGGGCGGCCAACCTAACTTATGGCTACACCTTC.